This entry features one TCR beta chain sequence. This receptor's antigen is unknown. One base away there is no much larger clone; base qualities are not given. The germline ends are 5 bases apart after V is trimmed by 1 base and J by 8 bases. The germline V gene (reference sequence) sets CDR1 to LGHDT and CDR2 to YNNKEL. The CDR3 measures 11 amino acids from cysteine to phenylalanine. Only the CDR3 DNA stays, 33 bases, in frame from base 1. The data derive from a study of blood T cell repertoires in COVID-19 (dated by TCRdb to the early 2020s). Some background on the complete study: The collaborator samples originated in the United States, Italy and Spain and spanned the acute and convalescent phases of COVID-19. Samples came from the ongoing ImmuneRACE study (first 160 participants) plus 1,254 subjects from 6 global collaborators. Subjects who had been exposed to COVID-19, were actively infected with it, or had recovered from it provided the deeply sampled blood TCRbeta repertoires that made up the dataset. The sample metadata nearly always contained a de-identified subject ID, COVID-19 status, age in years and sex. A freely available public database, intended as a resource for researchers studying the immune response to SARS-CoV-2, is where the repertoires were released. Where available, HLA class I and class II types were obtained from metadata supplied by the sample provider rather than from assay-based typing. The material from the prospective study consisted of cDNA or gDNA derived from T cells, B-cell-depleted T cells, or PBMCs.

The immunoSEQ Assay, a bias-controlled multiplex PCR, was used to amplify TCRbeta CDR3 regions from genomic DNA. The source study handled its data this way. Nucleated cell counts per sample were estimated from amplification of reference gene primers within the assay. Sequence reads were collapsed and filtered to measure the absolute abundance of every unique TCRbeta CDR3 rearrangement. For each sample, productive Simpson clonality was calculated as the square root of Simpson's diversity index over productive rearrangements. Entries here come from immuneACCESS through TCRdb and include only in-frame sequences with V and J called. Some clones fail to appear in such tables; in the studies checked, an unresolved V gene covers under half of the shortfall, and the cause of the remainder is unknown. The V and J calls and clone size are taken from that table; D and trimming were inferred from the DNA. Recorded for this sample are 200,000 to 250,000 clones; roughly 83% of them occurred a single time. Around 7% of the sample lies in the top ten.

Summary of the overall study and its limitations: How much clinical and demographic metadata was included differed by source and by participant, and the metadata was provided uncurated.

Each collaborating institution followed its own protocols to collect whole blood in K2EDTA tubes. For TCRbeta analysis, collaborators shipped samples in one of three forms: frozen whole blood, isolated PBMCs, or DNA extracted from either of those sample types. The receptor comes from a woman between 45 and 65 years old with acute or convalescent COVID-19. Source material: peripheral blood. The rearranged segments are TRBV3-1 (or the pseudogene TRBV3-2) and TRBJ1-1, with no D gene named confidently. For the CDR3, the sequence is CASSQGLEAFF. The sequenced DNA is TGTGCCAGCAGCCAAGGTCTGGAAGCTTTCTTT.